Here is one T cell receptor (beta chain) with its context. This clone has only one observation. Its antigen target is currently unknown. Base quality data are lacking; no much larger clone is found one base away. Survey-level sequencing on the immunoSEQ platform was used to profile TCR beta chain repertoires. Concerning the study's data processing: Repertoire diversity was quantified by the inverse Simpson index, and CDR3 amino acid length spectratypes and V-J pairing frequencies were compared. TCR beta CDR3 sequences were matched against VDJdb to annotate clonotypes specific to SARS-CoV-2, CMV, influenza A and EBV. What TCRdb holds here is the immuneACCESS table cut down to in-frame rearrangements. Part of the clones is not present; checked against another copy, under half of the missing clones reflect an unresolved V gene, and the others are unexplained. V and J calls plus clone size are reproduced from that table; the DNA served to infer D and trimming. A total of around 50,000 clones appear in this sample, about 92% of them only once. The ten largest clones take up about 10% of the sample.

This specimen belongs to a study (dated 2022 in TCRdb). Broad study findings and their caveats: Further investigation, including longitudinal sampling and assessment of a control group, is stated by the authors to be required.

The germline V gene yields KGHSH for CDR1 and LQKENI for CDR2. Counted from cysteine to phenylalanine, this CDR3 has 14 amino acids. Solely the CDR3 DNA is kept, with 42 bases framed from the first base. V sheds 0 bases and J sheds 2 bases, leaving 8 bases between their ends. PBMCs were isolated from peripheral blood, and TCR beta sequencing was performed on genomic DNA from unsorted PBMCs. The receptor chain draws on TRBV18 and TRBJ2-7, with the D gene uncertain. The TCR comes from a man in his forties with rheumatoid arthritis. What was sequenced was PBMCs. The nucleotide sequence is given as TGTGCCAGCTCACCACCGGTGCCGACCTACGAGCAGTACTTC. Protein translation: CASSPPVPTYEQYF.